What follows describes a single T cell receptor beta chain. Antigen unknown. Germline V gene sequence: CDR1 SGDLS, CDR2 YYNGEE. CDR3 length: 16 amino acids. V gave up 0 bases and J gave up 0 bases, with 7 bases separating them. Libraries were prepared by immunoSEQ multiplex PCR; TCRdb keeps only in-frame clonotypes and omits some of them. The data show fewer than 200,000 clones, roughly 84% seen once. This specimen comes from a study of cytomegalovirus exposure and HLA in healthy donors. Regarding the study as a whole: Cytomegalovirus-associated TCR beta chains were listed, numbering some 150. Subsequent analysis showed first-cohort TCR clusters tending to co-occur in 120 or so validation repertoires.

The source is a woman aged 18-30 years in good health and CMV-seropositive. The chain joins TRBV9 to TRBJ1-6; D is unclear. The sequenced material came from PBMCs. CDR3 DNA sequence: TGTGCCAGCAGCGTAGACTCTTTCTCCTATAATTCACCCCTCCACTTT. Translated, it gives CASSVDSFSYNSPLHF.